The entry below gives a single TCR beta chain sequence along with its context. Its cognate antigen is unknown. The data are from a study of identical twins. Study-wide results and caveats: Out-of-frame alpha sequences common to twins were enriched for low generation probability.

V shed 6 bases, J shed 14 bases, and the junction held 12 bases outside the gene matches. Germline V gives CDR1 MNHEY, CDR2 SMNVEV (reference sequence). CDR3 size: 15 residues. TCRdb redid the calling of the 5' RACE reads with MiXCR, one entry per CDR3 protein. Of 420,000 or so distinct CDR3 sequences in the sample, approximately 17% were seen once. This clonotype was obtained from a man in his fifties or sixties in good health. The chain has TRBV27 and TRBJ2-1; 14 bases match TRBD2. The source material was naive T cells sorted from blood. CDR3 DNA: TGTGCCAGCAGACCGGGACTAGCGGGAGAAGGGGAGAAGTTCTTC. Translated: CASRPGLAGEGEKFF.